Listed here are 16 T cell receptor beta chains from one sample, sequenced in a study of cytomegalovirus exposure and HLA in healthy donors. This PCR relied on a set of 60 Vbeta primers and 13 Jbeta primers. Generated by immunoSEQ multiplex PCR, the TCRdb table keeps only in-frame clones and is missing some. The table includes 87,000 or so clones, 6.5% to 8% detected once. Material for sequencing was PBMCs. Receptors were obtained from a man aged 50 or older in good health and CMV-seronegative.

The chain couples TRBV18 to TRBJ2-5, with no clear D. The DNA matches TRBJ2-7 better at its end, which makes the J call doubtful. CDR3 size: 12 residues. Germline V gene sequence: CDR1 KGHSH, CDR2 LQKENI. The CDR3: CASRLGDYEQYF. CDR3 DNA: TGTGCCAGCCGGCTTGGGGACTACGAGCAGTACTTC.

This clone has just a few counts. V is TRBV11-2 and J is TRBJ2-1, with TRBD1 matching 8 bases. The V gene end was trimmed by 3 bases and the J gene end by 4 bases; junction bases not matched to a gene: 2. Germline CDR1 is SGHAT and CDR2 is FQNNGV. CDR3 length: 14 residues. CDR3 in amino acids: CASSLYRGYNEQFF. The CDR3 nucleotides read TGTGCCAGCAGCTTGTACAGGGGGTACAATGAGCAGTTCTTC. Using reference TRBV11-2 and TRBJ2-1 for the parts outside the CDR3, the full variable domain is EAGVAQSPRYKIIEKRQSVAFWCNPISGHATLYWYQQILGQGPKLLIQFQNNGVVDDSQLPKDRFSAERLKGVDSTLKIQPAKLEDSAVYLCASSLYRGYNEQFFGPGTRLTVL.

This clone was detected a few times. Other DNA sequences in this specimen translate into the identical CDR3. This CDR3 reads CASSLDRGVTEAFF. The CDR3 DNA reads as TGCGCCAGCAGCTTGGATAGGGGCGTCACTGAAGCTTTCTTT. The chain carries TRBV5-1 and TRBJ1-1, with D tentatively TRBD1 (5 bases). This CDR3 comprises 14 residues. From germline, CDR1 is SGHRS and CDR2 YFSETQ. The V end lost 0 bases, the J end lost 4 bases, and 10 bases lay between the germline ends.

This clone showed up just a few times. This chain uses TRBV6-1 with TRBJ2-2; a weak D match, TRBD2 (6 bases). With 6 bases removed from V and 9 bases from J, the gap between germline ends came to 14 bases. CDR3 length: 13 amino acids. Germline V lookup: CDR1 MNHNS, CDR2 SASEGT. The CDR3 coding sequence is TGTGCCAGCAGGGTTACAGGAGGGCGGGAGCTGTTTTTT. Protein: CASRVTGGRELFF.

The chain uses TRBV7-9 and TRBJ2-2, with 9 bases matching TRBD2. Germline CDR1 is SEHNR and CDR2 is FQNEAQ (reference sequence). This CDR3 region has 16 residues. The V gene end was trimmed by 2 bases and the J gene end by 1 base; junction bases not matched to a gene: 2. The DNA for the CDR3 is TGTGCCAGCAGCTTAAGACTAGCGGTGAACACCGGGGAGCTGTTTTTT. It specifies CASSLRLAVNTGELFF.

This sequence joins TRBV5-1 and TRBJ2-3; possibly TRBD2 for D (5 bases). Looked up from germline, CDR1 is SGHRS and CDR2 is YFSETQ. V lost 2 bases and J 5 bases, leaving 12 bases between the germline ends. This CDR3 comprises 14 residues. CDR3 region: CASSFSSGGDTQYF. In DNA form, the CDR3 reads TGCGCCAGCAGCTTCAGCTCTGGAGGAGATACGCAGTATTTT.

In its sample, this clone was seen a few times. CDR3 in amino acids: CASSRGGGTVRTIYF. CDR3 sequence (DNA): TGTGCCAGCAGCCGGGGAGGGGGTACCGTTCGCACCATATATTTT. V and J are TRBV11-2 and TRBJ1-3; D possibly corresponds to TRBD1 (6 bases). The CDR3 consists of 15 residues. V lost 5 bases and J lost 9, with 20 bases in between. The germline V gene has CDR1 SGHAT and CDR2 FQNNGV.

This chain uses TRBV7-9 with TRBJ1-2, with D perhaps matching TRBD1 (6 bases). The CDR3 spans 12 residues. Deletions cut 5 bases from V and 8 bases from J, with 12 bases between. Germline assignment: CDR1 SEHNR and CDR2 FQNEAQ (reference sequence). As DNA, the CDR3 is TGTGCCAGCAGCATCGGACAGCGGGGCTACACCTTC. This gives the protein CASSIGQRGYTF.

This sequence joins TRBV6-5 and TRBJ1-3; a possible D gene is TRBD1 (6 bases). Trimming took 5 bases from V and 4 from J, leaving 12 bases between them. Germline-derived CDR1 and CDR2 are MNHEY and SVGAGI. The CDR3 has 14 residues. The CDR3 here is CASSDWTEGNTIYF. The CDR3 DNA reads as TGTGCCAGCAGTGACTGGACAGAAGGAAACACCATATATTTT.

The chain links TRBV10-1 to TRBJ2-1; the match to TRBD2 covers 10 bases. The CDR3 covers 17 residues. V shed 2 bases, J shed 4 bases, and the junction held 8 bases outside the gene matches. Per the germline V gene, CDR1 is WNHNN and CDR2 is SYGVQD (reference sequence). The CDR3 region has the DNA TGCGCCAGCAGTGAGGGGACTAGCGCCTCTTCATACAATGAGCAGTTCTTC. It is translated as CASSEGTSASSYNEQFF.

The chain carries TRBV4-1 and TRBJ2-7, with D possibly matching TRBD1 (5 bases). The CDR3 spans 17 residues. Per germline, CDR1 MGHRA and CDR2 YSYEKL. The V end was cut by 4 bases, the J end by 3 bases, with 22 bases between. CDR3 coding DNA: TGCGCCAGCAGCCTCCAACACCCCACCAGGGCCAACTACGAGCAGTACTTC. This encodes CASSLQHPTRANYEQYF.

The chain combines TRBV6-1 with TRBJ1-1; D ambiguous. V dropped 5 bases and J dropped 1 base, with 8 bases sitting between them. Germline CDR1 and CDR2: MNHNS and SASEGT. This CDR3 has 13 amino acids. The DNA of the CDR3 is TGTGCCAGCAGTACTAAGTGGAACACTGAAGCTTTCTTT. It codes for CASSTKWNTEAFF.

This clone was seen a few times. CDR3 sequence: CASSYRGPNTEAFF. The CDR3 DNA sequence: TGTGCCAGCAGTTACAGGGGGCCGAATACTGAAGCTTTCTTT. J is TRBJ1-1 and V is TRBV6-5, with 7 bases identical to TRBD1. The CDR3 sequence is 14 residues long. Germline V lookup: CDR1 MNHEY, CDR2 SVGAGI. The J segment lost 5 bases and the V segment lost 2 bases, leaving 5 bases of the junction unmatched.

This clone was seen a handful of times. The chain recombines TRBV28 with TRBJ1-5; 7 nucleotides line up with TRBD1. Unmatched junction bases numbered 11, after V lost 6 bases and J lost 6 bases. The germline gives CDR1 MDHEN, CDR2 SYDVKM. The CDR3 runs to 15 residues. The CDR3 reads CASRPTGIQGQPQHF. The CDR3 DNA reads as TGTGCCAGCAGGCCGACAGGGATTCAGGGTCAGCCCCAGCATTTT.

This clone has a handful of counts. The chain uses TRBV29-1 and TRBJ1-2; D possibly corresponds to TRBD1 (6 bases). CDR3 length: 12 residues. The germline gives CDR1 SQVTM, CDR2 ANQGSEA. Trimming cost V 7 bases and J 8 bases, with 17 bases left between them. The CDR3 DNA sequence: TGCAGCGGTAACCCATCAGGGGAGGGCTACACCTTC. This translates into CSGNPSGEGYTF.

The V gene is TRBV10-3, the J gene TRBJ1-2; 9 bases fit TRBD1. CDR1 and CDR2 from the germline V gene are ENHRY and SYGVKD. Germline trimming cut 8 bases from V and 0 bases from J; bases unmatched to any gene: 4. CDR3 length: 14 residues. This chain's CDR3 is CAIGTGLSNYGYTF. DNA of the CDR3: TGTGCCATCGGGACAGGGCTCTCTAACTATGGCTACACCTTC.